One T cell receptor beta chain is described in this entry. CDR1 is MNHEY and CDR2 is SVGAGI in the germline V gene. The V and J ends lost 6 bases and 4 bases respectively, with 13 bases between them. This CDR3 has 14 amino acids. This specimen belongs to a study of blood T cell repertoires in COVID-19. Study details: The samples span acute and convalescent COVID-19 from the United States, Italy and Spain. PBMCs, B-cell-depleted T cells, or T cells were the source of the cDNA or gDNA that made up the material.

Per the authors' pipeline: Reference gene primers were amplified, and this amplification served to estimate nucleated cell counts. The assay was immunoSEQ multiplex PCR, and TCRdb's table has in-frame clones only and misses some. V and J calls and clone size come straight from that table; D and trimming were deduced from the DNA. The profile shows hundreds of thousands of clones, roughly 84% of them singletons. This chain connects TRBV6-5 to TRBJ2-1, with D possibly matching TRBD2 (5 bases). The TCR was taken from a woman in her thirties or forties who had recovered from COVID-19. Sample: peripheral blood. CDR3: CASRPDREYNEQFF. CDR3 sequence (DNA): TGTGCCAGCAGGCCAGACCGGGAATACAATGAGCAGTTCTTC.